This T cell receptor beta chain emerged from a study of T cells after yellow fever vaccination. Looking at the study overall: The SMART-Seq v4 Ultra Low Input method served to prepare the low-cell-number fractions.

The germline V gene has CDR1 SGHAT and CDR2 FQNNGV. The CDR3 consists of 15 residues. Trimming left V 5 bases short and J 0 bases short, with 13 bases between. Study-level results: Post-booster repertoires contained most primary-vaccination clones again (roughly 95% CD4, 88% CD8). Some clonotypes, a small share, were shared between CD4 and CD8 compartments.

For TCR, cDNA came from 5'RACE template switching, which added a universal primer site and UMIs. Via MiXCR, TCRdb re-called the 5' RACE reads, giving one row per CDR3 protein. The table has roughly 170,000 distinct CDR3 sequences, around 8.5% seen once. In its sample, this clonotype was seen a few times. Its antigen is undetermined. Sequencing was performed on CD8+ T cells sorted from PBMCs, taken 45 days after the yellow fever booster vaccination. The chain combines TRBV11-2 with TRBJ2-5; tentative D call: TRBD2 (6 bases). This receptor was identified in a man younger than 35 who received the YFV17D yellow fever vaccine. The CDR3 is CASSQEAGNQETQYF. CDR3 in DNA: TGTGCCAGCAGCCAGGAGGCGGGAAACCAAGAGACCCAGTACTTC.